This TCR beta chain was sequenced in a study of post-analysis software for immune sequencing data. The CDR3 is made up of 16 amino acids. Germline assignment: CDR1 MGHRA and CDR2 YSYEKL. The V end was cut by 3 bases, the J end by 10 bases, with 19 bases between. Points on this clonotype: Its antigen is still unknown.

General observations from the study: Patients carried 4 or 5 TRBV segments more frequently than controls did, and TRBV5-6, TRBV5-1 and TRBV20-1 were among them. Under F measure analysis, samples from one preparation batch co-clustered strongly. For normalized Chao1 diversity, multiple sclerosis patients scored significantly lower than controls did.

Unique molecular identifiers tagged the TCR beta cDNA libraries. TCRdb re-called the PCR reads with MiXCR, one entry per CDR3 protein. The sample holds a few hundred thousand distinct CDR3 sequences, around 37% seen once. The receptor was isolated from a girl aged 5-17 years with multiple sclerosis. V gene TRBV4-1 combines with J gene TRBJ1-6, with D perhaps matching TRBD1 (5 bases). The sequenced sample consisted of blood. The CDR3 nucleotides are TGCGCCAGCAGCCATTCTGGCAGGGTGACAAGGTCACCCCTCCACTTT. It codes for CASSHSGRVTRSPLHF.